The text below deals with one T cell receptor (beta chain). Assay: immunoSEQ multiplex PCR; the TCRdb copy retains only in-frame clones and omits some. The sample yields 40,000 to 50,000 clones, roughly 85% seen once. The sample belongs to a study of blood T cell repertoires in COVID-19. Deletions cut 1 base from V and 3 bases from J, with 14 bases between. Germline values: CDR1 SGHDT, CDR2 YYEEEE. The CDR3 sequence is 16 residues long. The receptor comes from a man between 65 and 85 years old with acute or convalescent COVID-19. The sample taken for sequencing was peripheral blood. The chain joins TRBV5-6 to TRBJ1-3; possible D gene TRBD1, 5 bases. CDR3 sequence: CASSLYYIQGGNTIYF. The CDR3 DNA is TGTGCCAGCAGCTTGTATTACATCCAGGGTGGAAACACCATATATTTT.